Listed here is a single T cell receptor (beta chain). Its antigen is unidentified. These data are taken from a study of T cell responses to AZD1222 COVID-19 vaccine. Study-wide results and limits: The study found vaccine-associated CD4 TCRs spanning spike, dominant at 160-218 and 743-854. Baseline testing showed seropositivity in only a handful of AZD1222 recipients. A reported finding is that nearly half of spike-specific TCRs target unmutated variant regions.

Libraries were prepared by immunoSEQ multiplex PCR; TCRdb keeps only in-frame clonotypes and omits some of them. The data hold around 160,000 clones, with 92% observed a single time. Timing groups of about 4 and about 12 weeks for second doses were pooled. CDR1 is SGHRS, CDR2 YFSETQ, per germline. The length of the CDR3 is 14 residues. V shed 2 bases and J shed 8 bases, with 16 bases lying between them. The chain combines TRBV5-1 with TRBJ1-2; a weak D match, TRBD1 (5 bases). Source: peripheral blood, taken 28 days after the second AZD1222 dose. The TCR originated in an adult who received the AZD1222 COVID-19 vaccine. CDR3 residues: CASSFGREGHGYTF. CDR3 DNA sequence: TGCGCCAGCAGCTTTGGCAGGGAAGGACACGGCTACACCTTC.